These 26 T cell receptor beta chains share one sample of origin, sequenced in a study of early stage breast cancer tumors listed by TCRdb under 2017. Receptor libraries were prepared by the immunoSEQ multiplex PCR assay. In its TCRdb copy, this immuneACCESS table keeps in-frame sequences only and misses some clones. Where compared with another copy, unresolved V genes explain less than half of these, and the others have no known cause. The sample table holds about 34,000 clones, of which roughly 80% were seen once. The ten largest clones represent around 10% of the sample. The sample taken for sequencing was breast tumor tissue. These receptors were obtained from a person aged 30-39 years with breast cancer.

J is TRBJ2-7 and V is TRBV6-5, with D possibly called TRBD1 or TRBD2 (5 bases each). CDR3 length: 8 residues. The germline V gene has CDR1 MNHEY and CDR2 SVGAGI. The CDR3 here is CGGYEQYF. The CDR3 region has the DNA TGTGGGGGGTACGAGCAGTACTTC.

The chain uses TRBV13 and TRBJ2-1; D might be TRBD2 (6 bases). The V end lost 4 bases, the J end lost 10 bases, and 14 bases lay between the germline ends. The CDR3 is made up of 13 amino acids. Germline values: CDR1 PRHDT, CDR2 FYEKMQ (reference sequence). The CDR3 sequence is CASSSRPGVEQFF. CDR3 nucleotides: TGTGCCAGCAGCTCGCGCCCGGGGGTGGAGCAGTTCTTC.

The V and J genes are TRBV7-2 and TRBJ1-3; D is perhaps TRBD1 (5 bases). The ends were cut back, 4 bases at V and 7 bases at J, with 14 bases in the middle. There are 14 residues in the CDR3. From germline, CDR1 is SGHTA and CDR2 FQGNSA. CDR3 DNA: TGTGCCAGCAGCTCACCCTCGGGGGTGAACACCATATATTTT. The encoded protein is CASSSPSGVNTIYF.

This chain connects TRBV30 to TRBJ2-1; D gene uncertain. Looked up from germline, CDR1 is GTSNPN and CDR2 is SVGIG (reference sequence). The CDR3 covers 15 residues. With 3 bases removed from V and 0 bases from J, the gap between germline ends came to 12 bases. CDR3 protein: CAWSQSPYSYNEQFF. The CDR3 DNA reads TGTGCCTGGAGCCAGAGTCCCTACTCCTACAATGAGCAGTTCTTC. Full variable domain (rest looked up from reference TRBV30 and TRBJ2-1): SQTIHQWPATLVQPVGSPLSLECTVEGTSNPNLYWYRQAAGRGLQLLFYSVGIGQISSEVPQNLSASRPQDRQFILSSKKLLLSDSGFYLCAWSQSPYSYNEQFFGPGTRLTVL.

V and J are TRBV19 and TRBJ1-2, with 8 bases lining up with TRBD1. The V and J ends lost 6 bases and 4 bases, in that order; junction bases with no gene match: 10. CDR3 length: 15 amino acids. Germline V gene lookup returns CDR1 LNHDA and CDR2 SQIVND (reference sequence). Written as DNA, the CDR3 is TGTGCCAGTAGCCGGGGGCTACAGGGGGTCTATGGCTACACCTTC. Translated: CASSRGLQGVYGYTF.

The chain couples TRBV27 to TRBJ1-1; 7 positions agree with TRBD1. The CDR3 totals 15 residues. The junction had 9 bases not matched to a gene; V was cut back by 5 bases and J by 3 bases. Per germline, CDR1 MNHEY and CDR2 SMNVEV (reference sequence). This CDR3 reads CASSPSTGLDTEAFF. Here the CDR3 DNA reads TGTGCCAGCAGTCCCTCGACAGGGTTGGACACTGAAGCTTTCTTT.

About this clone: The same CDR3 arises from other DNA sequences in this sample as well. The chain combines TRBV25-1 with TRBJ2-6, with unresolved D. CDR3 length: 13 residues. V was cut by 8 bases and J by 1 base, with 6 bases left in between. CDR1 and CDR2 from the germline V gene are MGHDK and SYGVNS. The CDR3 loop is CASLRSGANVLTF. CDR3 in DNA: TGTGCCAGCCTTAGGTCTGGGGCCAACGTCCTGACTTTC.

The chain carries TRBV30 and TRBJ1-5, with no clear D. The germline V and J ends were trimmed by 2 bases and 7 bases, with 15 bases remaining between them. This CDR3 has 14 amino acids. Germline V gene data show CDR1 as GTSNPN and CDR2 as SVGIG (reference sequence). This chain's CDR3 is CAWSPSGAKQPQHF. The CDR3 coding sequence is TGTGCCTGGAGTCCCTCGGGAGCAAAACAGCCCCAGCATTTT.

The chain couples TRBV7-9 to TRBJ1-2; 10 bases fit TRBD1. This CDR3 has 15 amino acids. In germline, CDR1 is SEHNR, CDR2 FQNEAQ (reference sequence). Trimming at V came to 4 bases and at J to 10 bases, leaving 12 bases not matched to a gene. The CDR3 region is CASSSRGTGEEDYTF. The CDR3 DNA reads TGTGCCAGCAGCTCGAGAGGGACAGGGGAAGAGGACTACACCTTC.

V gene TRBV29-1 combines with J gene TRBJ1-3; no clear D gene. The V end lost 2 bases, the J end lost 3 bases, and 17 bases lay between the germline ends. Germline loops: CDR1 SQVTM, CDR2 ANQGSEA. The CDR3 extends over 16 amino acids. The CDR3 region is CSVESFRGKGGNTIYF. The CDR3 DNA reads TGCAGCGTTGAATCCTTCCGCGGGAAAGGTGGAAACACCATATATTTT.

V gene TRBV19 combines with J gene TRBJ1-5; D perhaps matches TRBD1 (6 bases). The V gene's germline CDR1 is LNHDA and CDR2 SQIVND (reference sequence). This CDR3 comprises 15 residues. V shed 5 bases and J shed 2 bases, with 13 bases lying between them. Here the CDR3 DNA reads TGTGCCAGTAGTCTCGGACAGACCCGCAATCAGCCCCAGCATTTT. Translation: CASSLGQTRNQPQHF. The entire variable domain, with the rest obtained from reference TRBV19 and TRBJ1-5, is as follows: DGGITQSPKYLFRKEGQNVTLSCEQNLNHDAMYWYRQDPGQGLRLIYYSQIVNDFQKGDIAEGYSVSREKKESFPLTVTSAQKNPTAFYLCASSLGQTRNQPQHFGDGTRLSIL.

The chain carries TRBV6-6 and TRBJ2-7; D is possibly TRBD2 (6 bases). The V end was cut by 0 bases, the J end by 4 bases, with 13 bases between. This CDR3 has 15 residues. Per germline, CDR1 MNHNY and CDR2 SVGAGI (reference sequence). The DNA for the CDR3 is TGTGCCAGCAGTTACTCCGGGATGGAGGGGTACGAGCAGTACTTC. Its translation: CASSYSGMEGYEQYF.

The chain joins TRBV27 to TRBJ2-7, with D possibly being TRBD1 (5 bases). Looked up from germline, CDR1 is MNHEY and CDR2 is SMNVEV (reference sequence). With 5 bases removed from V and 0 bases from J, the gap between germline ends came to 8 bases. This CDR3 comprises 13 residues. CDR3 loop: CASSRQGSYEQYF. CDR3 sequence (DNA): TGTGCCAGCAGTAGGCAGGGCTCCTACGAGCAGTACTTC.

This chain joins TRBV5-4 and TRBJ1-2; 7 bases are a match to TRBD1. V trimming: 1 base; J trimming: 6 bases; junction bases outside the gene matches: 3. Germline V gives CDR1 SGHNT, CDR2 YYREEE (reference sequence). The CDR3 runs 13 residues. CDR3 in DNA: TGTGCCAGCAGCTTGTCCGGGACAGATGGCTACACCTTC. Its translation: CASSLSGTDGYTF.

V gene TRBV6-5 combines with J gene TRBJ2-2, with a tentative D call TRBD2 (5 bases). CDR3 size: 15 residues. Trimming stripped 5 bases from V and 5 bases from J, with 15 bases between. Germline V gene data show CDR1 as MNHEY and CDR2 as SVGAGI. For the CDR3, the DNA is TGTGCCAGCAGTAGTGCTAGGAGAGGGACCGGGGAGCTGTTTTTT. Protein sequence: CASSSARRGTGELFF.

V and J are TRBV10-1 and TRBJ1-4; a possible D gene is TRBD1 (6 bases). Trimming cost V 7 bases and J 0 bases, with 18 bases left between them. The CDR3 runs to 17 residues. The germline V gene encodes CDR1 WNHNN and CDR2 SYGVQD (reference sequence). CDR3 in DNA: TGCGCCAGCAAAGCCCGGGACATTGTTGCAACTAATGAAAAACTGTTTTTT. This gives the protein CASKARDIVATNEKLFF.

The chain links TRBV7-9 to TRBJ2-7; no reliable D call. The CDR3 consists of 12 residues. Deletions cut 2 bases from V and 1 base from J, with 3 bases between. Germline V gene sequence: CDR1 SEHNR, CDR2 FQNEAQ (reference sequence). CDR3 DNA sequence: TGTGCCAGCAGCTTACCATCCTACGAGCAGTACTTC. Encoded protein: CASSLPSYEQYF.

J is TRBJ1-2 and V is TRBV5-5, with D possibly TRBD1 on 5 matching bases. Trimming pared 4 bases from V and 4 bases from J, leaving 14 bases between. Germline CDR1 reads SGHKS; CDR2 reads YYEKEE (reference sequence). The CDR3 spans 14 residues. CDR3 nucleotides: TGTGCCAGCAGCATGATACAGGACCGCTATGGCTACACCTTC. Translated: CASSMIQDRYGYTF.

This clone has just a few counts. The chain recombines TRBV14 with TRBJ2-2, with D maybe TRBD1 (5 bases). V shed 6 bases and J shed 5 bases, with 13 bases lying between them. Per germline, CDR1 SGHDN and CDR2 FVKESK. The CDR3 loop spans 14 amino acids. CDR3 protein: CASRGLTPTGELFF. The CDR3 nucleotides are TGTGCCAGCAGGGGGCTGACCCCGACCGGGGAGCTGTTTTTT.

The rearrangement joins TRBV5-1 to TRBJ1-4; 10 bases line up with TRBD1. The CDR3 contains 14 residues. V lost 2 bases, J lost 7 bases, and 2 bases stayed unmatched. CDR1 SGHRS and CDR2 YFSETQ come from the germline V gene. CDR3 region: CASSFGQGGEKLFF. In DNA form, the CDR3 reads TGCGCCAGCAGCTTCGGACAGGGGGGTGAAAAACTGTTTTTT.

This clone was found a few times. The J gene is TRBJ2-7, the V gene TRBV6-4; D is perhaps TRBD1 or TRBD2 (5 bases each). Germline lookup yields CDR1 MRHNA and CDR2 SNTAGT. Deletions cut 6 bases from V and 7 bases from J, with 19 bases between. This CDR3 is built from 14 residues. CDR3 sequence reads: CASRPGPKWVEQYF. CDR3 DNA: TGTGCCAGCAGACCGGGACCCAAGTGGGTAGAGCAGTACTTC.

V gene TRBV5-1 combines with J gene TRBJ1-6, with no clear D. The V gene lost 1 base and the J gene lost 5 bases, with 13 bases spanning the gap. Per germline, CDR1 SGHRS and CDR2 YFSETQ. This CDR3 is built from 16 residues. For the CDR3, the DNA is TGCGCCAGCAGCTTGCATCTGCGGTTGGATAATTCACCCCTCCACTTT. Translated, it gives CASSLHLRLDNSPLHF. The whole variable domain, filled in from reference TRBV5-1 and TRBJ1-6, reads KAGVTQTPRYLIKTRGQQVTLSCSPISGHRSVSWYQQTPGQGLQFLFEYFSETQRNKGNFPGRFSGRQFSNSRSEMNVSTLELGDSALYLCASSLHLRLDNSPLHFGNGTRLTVT.

The sample holds a few counts of this clone. The chain joins TRBV5-1 to TRBJ2-2; D is undetermined. CDR1 SGHRS and CDR2 YFSETQ come from the germline V gene. The CDR3 is 12 amino acids. V shed 0 bases and J shed 7 bases, with 4 bases lying between them. CDR3 DNA: TGCGCCAGCAGCTTGGAGGTCGGGGAGCTGTTTTTT. Its protein product is CASSLEVGELFF.

A word on this clone: A junction end diverges from the germline sequence, so it may reflect a read error. This chain connects TRBV18 to TRBJ2-2; the D gene could be TRBD1 or TRBD2 (5 bases each). The CDR3 loop spans 14 amino acids. Germline CDR1 KGHSH, CDR2 LQKENI. DNA of the CDR3: TGTGCCAGCTCACCAGCAGGGCATCACCGGGGAGCTGTTTTT. Amino acid sequence: CASSPAGHHRGAVF.

The chain combines TRBV30 with TRBJ2-2; 11 bases align to TRBD2. Germline trimming cut 4 bases from V and 4 bases from J; bases unmatched to any gene: 8. Looked up from germline, CDR1 is GTSNPN and CDR2 is SVGIG (reference sequence). This CDR3 region has 16 residues. CDR3 nucleotide sequence: TGTGCCTGGACTAACCCGGGGACTAGCGGCACCGGGGAGCTGTTTTTT. Encoded protein: CAWTNPGTSGTGELFF.

This chain connects TRBV5-6 to TRBJ2-3; D remains unclear. Germline CDR1 reads SGHDT; CDR2 reads YYEEEE. Between the trimmed V and J ends, which lost 2 bases and 3 bases, there was a span of 7 bases. The CDR3 spans 13 residues. CDR3 region: CASSFGRTDTQYF. As DNA, the CDR3 is TGTGCCAGCAGCTTCGGCAGAACAGATACGCAGTATTTT.